The 32 T cell receptor beta chains reported below all come from one sample, sequenced in a study of CD8 T cells in ankylosing spondylitis. MiXCR, run by TCRdb on the 5' RACE reads, gives a single entry per CDR3 protein. The profile covers tens of thousands of distinct CDR3 sequences, with 2.5% to 3% appearing a single time and about 7.8% taken by the ten largest. Source material: blood, either unsorted or a sorted T cell fraction (not recorded which). These receptors originate from a female donor with ankylosing spondylitis or in good health (not recorded which).

At least ten counts were recorded for this clonotype. This chain connects TRBV9 to TRBJ2-1; no clear D gene. V dropped 3 bases and J dropped 5 bases, with 18 bases sitting between them. The CDR3 contains 16 residues. CDR1 is SGDLS, CDR2 YYNGEE, per germline. DNA for the CDR3: TGTGCCAGCAGCGCGGGTAACGTCCCCTTCGACAATGAGCAGTTCTTC. This encodes CASSAGNVPFDNEQFF.

This clonotype came up many times. The V gene is TRBV9, the J gene TRBJ1-1, with a weak D call TRBD1 (6 bases). CDR3 size: 15 residues. The germline V gene encodes CDR1 SGDLS and CDR2 YYNGEE. Trimming removed 0 bases at V and 1 base at J, with 10 bases between. CDR3 nucleotide sequence: TGTGCCAGCAGCGTAGATACAGGGCGGAACACTGAAGCTTTCTTT. It yields the protein CASSVDTGRNTEAFF.

In its sample, this clonotype was seen many times. The gene calls are TRBV9 and TRBJ2-5; 8 bases line up with TRBD1. The germline gives CDR1 SGDLS, CDR2 YYNGEE. CDR3 length: 15 amino acids. V lost 0 bases to trimming and J lost 5 bases; unmatched junction nucleotides: 6. The CDR3 loop is CASSVAGQGRETQYF. CDR3 nucleotides: TGTGCCAGCAGCGTAGCCGGACAGGGCCGGGAGACCCAGTACTTC.

This clonotype was counted many times. The chain links TRBV9 to TRBJ2-1; 8 bases align to TRBD2. The CDR3 consists of 16 residues. Germline CDR1 reads SGDLS; CDR2 reads YYNGEE. J gave up 7 bases and V 3 bases, and 12 bases lay outside the gene matches. CDR3 DNA sequence: TGTGCCAGCAGCGCGACCCGGGGGGGCCCTTTGAATGAGCAGTTCTTC. Protein: CASSATRGGPLNEQFF.

Notes on this clonotype: Sequence at one end of the junction differs from germline and may be a read error. The J gene is TRBJ1-6, the V gene TRBV9, with TRBD1 matching 7 bases. The CDR3 extends over 15 amino acids. Germline values: CDR1 SGDLS, CDR2 YYNGEE. CDR3 amino acids: CSSSKGTDYNSPLHF. The CDR3 nucleotides are TGTTCCAGCAGCAAGGGGACAGACTATAATTCACCGCTCCACTTT.

This clonotype came up many times. This sequence joins TRBV9 and TRBJ2-5; 9 bases are a match to TRBD2. CDR3 size: 14 residues. Trimming removed 6 bases from V and 2 bases from J; junction bases left unmatched: 5. Germline V gene sequence: CDR1 SGDLS, CDR2 YYNGEE. CDR3 region: CASTPSGVQETQYF. The CDR3 coding sequence is TGTGCCAGCACCCCTAGCGGGGTACAAGAGACCCAGTACTTC.

This clonotype was observed many times. The gene calls are TRBV9 and TRBJ1-3; D perhaps matches TRBD1 (5 bases). This CDR3 region has 18 residues. The germline gives CDR1 SGDLS, CDR2 YYNGEE. V lost 4 bases, J lost 0 bases, and 20 bases lay in between. DNA for the CDR3: TGTGCCAGCAGCCCACCGGGCCCCACAGGCCGCTCTGGAAACACCATATATTTT. Translation gives CASSPPGPTGRSGNTIYF.

This clonotype occurred many times. The genes are TRBV9 and TRBJ1-4; TRBD1 might be the D (6 bases). Trimming pared 0 bases from V and 3 bases from J, leaving 9 bases between. This CDR3 is built from 15 residues. The V gene's germline CDR1 is SGDLS and CDR2 YYNGEE. As DNA, the CDR3 is TGTGCCAGCAGCGTAGGAGGACAGCCTAATGAAAAACTGTTTTTT. This gives the protein CASSVGGQPNEKLFF.

This clonotype was seen ten or more times. The chain employs TRBV9 and TRBJ1-6; a possible D gene is TRBD1 (6 bases). Germline assignment: CDR1 SGDLS and CDR2 YYNGEE. The germline V and J ends were trimmed by 2 bases and 7 bases, with 13 bases remaining between them. CDR3 length: 15 residues. The CDR3 DNA is TGTGCCAGCAGCGTTGAGGGGGTTTACAATTCACCCCTCCACTTT. It codes for CASSVEGVYNSPLHF.

The sample holds many counts of this clonotype. V and J are TRBV24-1 and TRBJ1-6, with 7 bases aligning to TRBD1. The junction had 8 bases not matched to a gene; V was cut back by 11 bases and J by 8 bases. Germline-derived CDR1 and CDR2 are KGHDR and SFDVKD. CDR3 length: 13 amino acids. Here the CDR3 DNA reads TGTGCCAGGGGGACAGCAAGATATTCACCCCTCCACTTT. Encoded protein: CARGTARYSPLHF.

This clonotype was observed many times. The V call is TRBV9, the J call TRBJ2-5; D gene unclear. The CDR3 spans 12 residues. With 0 bases removed from V and 3 bases from J, the gap between germline ends came to 3 bases. The germline CDR1 and CDR2 sequences are SGDLS and YYNGEE. The CDR3 here is CASSVAEETQYF. The CDR3 DNA reads as TGTGCCAGCAGCGTAGCGGAAGAGACCCAGTACTTC.

This clonotype was observed many times. This chain connects TRBV9 to TRBJ2-2; D is unclear. The V end lost 0 bases, the J end lost 6 bases, and 6 bases lay between the germline ends. The CDR3 consists of 13 residues. Germline V gene sequence: CDR1 SGDLS, CDR2 YYNGEE. CDR3 in amino acids: CASSVVGSGELFF. CDR3 in DNA: TGTGCCAGCAGCGTAGTGGGGTCCGGGGAGCTGTTTTTT.

This clonotype was observed at least ten times. The chain uses TRBV9 and TRBJ1-1, with D possibly TRBD1 on 5 matching bases. The V gene lost 0 bases and the J gene lost 1 base, with 16 bases spanning the gap. CDR1 and CDR2 (germline): SGDLS, YYNGEE. The CDR3 is 17 amino acids. The CDR3 region has the DNA TGTGCCAGCAGCGTAGACTGGGGGGGTCAGGGGAACACTGAAGCTTTCTTT. Translation gives CASSVDWGGQGNTEAFF. Using reference TRBV9 and TRBJ1-1 for the parts outside the CDR3, the full variable domain is DSGVTQTPKHLITATGQRVTLRCSPRSGDLSVYWYQQSLDQGLQFLIQYYNGEERAKGNILERFSAQQFPDLHSELNLSSLELGDSALYFCASSVDWGGQGNTEAFFGQGTRLTVV.

The sample holds many counts of this clonotype. The CDR3 sequence: CASSVVPMTSGGAAYNEQFF. Written as DNA, the CDR3 is TGTGCCAGCAGCGTAGTCCCCATGACTAGCGGGGGGGCGGCCTACAATGAGCAGTTCTTC. V gene TRBV9 combines with J gene TRBJ2-1, with 14 bases fitting TRBD2. The CDR3 consists of 20 residues. Germline CDR1 and CDR2: SGDLS and YYNGEE. The V segment lost 0 bases and the J segment 2 bases; nucleotides outside the gene matches: 10. The full variable domain, rest sourced from reference TRBV9 and TRBJ2-1, is DSGVTQTPKHLITATGQRVTLRCSPRSGDLSVYWYQQSLDQGLQFLIQYYNGEERAKGNILERFSAQQFPDLHSELNLSSLELGDSALYFCASSVVPMTSGGAAYNEQFFGPGTRLTVL.

This clonotype occurred many times. The J gene is TRBJ2-3, the V gene TRBV9; possibly TRBD1 for D (5 bases). The ends were cut back, 0 bases at V and 0 bases at J, with 8 bases in the middle. The germline gives CDR1 SGDLS, CDR2 YYNGEE. There are 15 residues in the CDR3. The CDR3 protein is CASSVEGFSTDTQYF. The CDR3 coding sequence is TGTGCCAGCAGCGTAGAGGGGTTTAGCACAGATACGCAGTATTTT.

This clonotype was detected many times. The J gene is TRBJ2-1, the V gene TRBV9; 8 nucleotides align to TRBD2. CDR3 length equals 15 residues. The junction had 11 bases not matched to a gene; V was cut back by 3 bases and J by 9 bases. Germline lookup yields CDR1 SGDLS and CDR2 YYNGEE. CDR3 region: CASSAAGGLGGEQFF. The CDR3 region has the DNA TGTGCCAGCAGCGCTGCGGGGGGCCTCGGTGGTGAGCAGTTCTTC.

This clonotype was observed many times. V and J are TRBV9 and TRBJ2-4; D gene ambiguous. There are 14 residues in the CDR3. The V end lost 0 bases, the J end lost 6 bases, and 10 bases lay between the germline ends. The V gene's germline CDR1 is SGDLS and CDR2 YYNGEE. The CDR3, as DNA: TGTGCCAGCAGCGTAGGAGATGGGGTAAACATTCAGTACTTC. Amino acid sequence: CASSVGDGVNIQYF. The full variable domain, completed using reference TRBV9 and TRBJ2-4, is DSGVTQTPKHLITATGQRVTLRCSPRSGDLSVYWYQQSLDQGLQFLIQYYNGEERAKGNILERFSAQQFPDLHSELNLSSLELGDSALYFCASSVGDGVNIQYFGAGTRLSVL.

This clonotype came up many times. The CDR3 region has the DNA TGTGCCAGCACCAGACTAGCGTCGTCCAATGAGCAGTTCTTC. Its protein product is CASTRLASSNEQFF. J is TRBJ2-1 and V is TRBV9; 8 positions agree with TRBD2. CDR1 and CDR2 from the germline V gene are SGDLS and YYNGEE. Losses at the gene ends were 6 bases for V and 6 bases for J; bases not matched to a gene: 8. The CDR3 totals 14 residues.

This clonotype was detected many times. V gene TRBV9 combines with J gene TRBJ1-3; the D is unclear. Trimming cost V 7 bases and J 2 bases, with 7 bases left between them. The CDR3 totals 12 residues. Germline values: CDR1 SGDLS, CDR2 YYNGEE. The CDR3 loop is CASRGAGNTIYF. For the CDR3, the DNA is TGTGCCAGCCGGGGTGCTGGAAACACCATATATTTT.

This clonotype was detected many times. The DNA of the CDR3 is TGTGCCAGCAGCGTAGCGGGAGAGCAGGGCTTTGAAGCTTTCTTT. It translates to CASSVAGEQGFEAFF. The chain uses TRBV9 and TRBJ1-1; possibly TRBD1 for D (5 bases). Germline V gives CDR1 SGDLS, CDR2 YYNGEE. The CDR3 length is 15 residues. Between the trimmed V and J ends, which lost 0 bases and 7 bases, there was a span of 16 bases.

In this sample, this clonotype turned up many times. The gene calls are TRBV9 and TRBJ2-7; 9 bases are a match to TRBD2. Germline trimming cut 0 bases from V and 7 bases from J; bases unmatched to any gene: 17. Germline V gives CDR1 SGDLS, CDR2 YYNGEE. The CDR3 has 18 amino acids. The CDR3 DNA reads as TGTGCCAGCAGCGTAGCTCCGGGACTAGCTGCCCCTATTGGAGAGCAGTACTTC. Amino acid sequence: CASSVAPGLAAPIGEQYF.

Of note for this clonotype: The junction differs from germline at one of its ends, possibly a read error. The chain has TRBV27 and TRBJ2-1, with D perhaps matching TRBD1 or TRBD2 (5 bases each). The CDR3 consists of 16 residues. Germline values: CDR1 MNHEY, CDR2 SMNVEV (reference sequence). As DNA, the CDR3 is TGCACCAGCAGTTACTCCCTCGGGACGGATAACAATGAGCAGTTCTTC. It yields the protein CTSSYSLGTDNNEQFF.

This clonotype was counted ten times or more. This chain links TRBV9 with TRBJ2-5; 9 bases map to TRBD2. With 1 base clipped from V and 2 bases from J, the junction kept 15 bases outside the gene matches. Germline CDR1 reads SGDLS; CDR2 reads YYNGEE. The CDR3 totals 19 residues. The CDR3 DNA follows: TGTGCCAGCAGCGTATCAACCTCCGGGACTAGCAGTCCGCAAGAGACCCAGTACTTC. Its translation: CASSVSTSGTSSPQETQYF.

This clonotype was seen many times. The V gene is TRBV9, the J gene TRBJ2-1, with D unclear. CDR3 length: 17 residues. Between the trimmed V and J ends, which lost 4 bases and 3 bases, there was a span of 20 bases. Looked up from germline, CDR1 is SGDLS and CDR2 is YYNGEE. The chain's CDR3 is CASSPYGPGLNYNEQFF. The CDR3 nucleotides are TGTGCCAGCAGCCCATATGGTCCGGGCCTCAACTACAATGAGCAGTTCTTC.

This clonotype was seen ten or more times. The chain combines TRBV9 with TRBJ2-3; 9 bases are a match to TRBD2. The CDR3 covers 15 residues. Trimming removed 0 bases from V and 3 bases from J; junction bases left unmatched: 2. Germline CDR1 SGDLS, CDR2 YYNGEE. DNA for the CDR3: TGTGCCAGCAGCGTAGTGGGACTAGCAACAGATACGCAGTATTTT. This sequence encodes CASSVVGLATDTQYF.

This clonotype was seen ten or more times. The V call is TRBV9, the J call TRBJ2-3, with TRBD2 matching over 10 bases. This CDR3 is 15 amino acids long. V lost 3 bases and J lost 8; bases outside the gene matches: 9. Germline CDR1 reads SGDLS; CDR2 reads YYNGEE. The CDR3 coding sequence is TGTGCCAGCAGCGCCCCCCTAGCGGGAGAAGGTACGCAGTATTTT. It specifies CASSAPLAGEGTQYF.

In this sample, this clonotype turned up many times. The J gene is TRBJ2-7, the V gene TRBV9; 7 bases are shared with TRBD1. This CDR3 is built from 15 residues. From germline, CDR1 is SGDLS and CDR2 YYNGEE. J lost 0 bases, V lost 0 bases, and 3 bases had no gene match. CDR3 DNA sequence: TGTGCCAGCAGCGTAGCCCCAGGGGGCTCCTACGAGCAGTACTTC. This encodes CASSVAPGGSYEQYF.

This clonotype occurred many times. This chain connects TRBV9 to TRBJ2-3; no clear D. CDR1 and CDR2 (germline): SGDLS, YYNGEE. This CDR3 is 13 amino acids long. Trimming removed 4 bases at V and 2 bases at J, with 8 bases between. The CDR3 DNA is TGTGCCAGCAGCCGAACTCCCACAGATACGCAGTATTTT. This codes for CASSRTPTDTQYF.

This clonotype was seen many times. V usage is TRBV9 and J usage is TRBJ2-5; possible D gene TRBD2, 5 bases. This CDR3 is 15 amino acids long. Germline V gene lookup returns CDR1 SGDLS and CDR2 YYNGEE. Between the trimmed V and J ends, which lost 4 bases and 1 base, there was a span of 14 bases. The CDR3 DNA sequence: TGTGCCAGCAGCCCACGACTAAAACCCCAAGAGACCCAGTACTTC. Its translation: CASSPRLKPQETQYF.

This clonotype was detected ten times or more. This chain links TRBV9 with TRBJ2-3; 10 nucleotides align to TRBD2. CDR1 is SGDLS, CDR2 YYNGEE, per germline. The CDR3 has 19 amino acids. With V trimmed by 4 bases and J by 2 bases, 16 bases remained unmatched. The CDR3 sequence: CASSKHLASLAGDTDTQYF. As DNA, the CDR3 is TGTGCCAGCAGCAAGCACCTGGCTAGTCTAGCGGGAGACACAGATACGCAGTATTTT.

Ten or more counts support this clonotype. The rearrangement joins TRBV28 to TRBJ2-1, with 7 bases identical to TRBD2. The CDR3 contains 16 residues. V gave up 3 bases and J gave up 7 bases; unmatched junction bases: 12. Germline values: CDR1 MDHEN, CDR2 SYDVKM. The CDR3 DNA reads as TGTGCCAGCAGTTTCCTGGCGGGAGCCTACAATAATGAGCAGTTCTTC. Protein product: CASSFLAGAYNNEQFF.

At least ten counts were recorded for this clonotype. The V call is TRBV9, the J call TRBJ2-3; 8 bases match TRBD2. J lost 6 bases, V lost 3 bases, and 15 bases had no gene match. The CDR3 loop spans 17 amino acids. CDR1 and CDR2 (germline): SGDLS, YYNGEE. The CDR3 reads CASSALPGGEGGDTQYF. The CDR3 nucleotides read TGTGCCAGCAGCGCCCTCCCCGGGGGGGAGGGAGGGGATACGCAGTATTTT. Full variable domain (outside the CDR3, taken from reference TRBV9 and TRBJ2-3): DSGVTQTPKHLITATGQRVTLRCSPRSGDLSVYWYQQSLDQGLQFLIQYYNGEERAKGNILERFSAQQFPDLHSELNLSSLELGDSALYFCASSALPGGEGGDTQYFGPGTRLTVL.